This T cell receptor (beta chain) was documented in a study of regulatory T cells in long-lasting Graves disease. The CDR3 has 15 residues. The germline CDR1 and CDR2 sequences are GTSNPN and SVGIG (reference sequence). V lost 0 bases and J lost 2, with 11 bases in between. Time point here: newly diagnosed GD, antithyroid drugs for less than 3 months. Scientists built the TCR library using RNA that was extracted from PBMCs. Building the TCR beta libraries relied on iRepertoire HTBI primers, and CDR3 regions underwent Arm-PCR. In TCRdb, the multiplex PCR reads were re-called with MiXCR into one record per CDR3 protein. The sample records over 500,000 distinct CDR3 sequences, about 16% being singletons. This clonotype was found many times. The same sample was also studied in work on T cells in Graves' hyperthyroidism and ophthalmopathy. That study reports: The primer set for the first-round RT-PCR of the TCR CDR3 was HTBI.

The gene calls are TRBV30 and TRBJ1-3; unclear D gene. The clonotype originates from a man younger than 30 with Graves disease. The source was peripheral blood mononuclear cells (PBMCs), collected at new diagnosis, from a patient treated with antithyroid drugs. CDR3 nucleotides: TGTGCCTGGAGTGTTGGGGATTATCCTGGAAACACCATATATTTT. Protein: CAWSVGDYPGNTIYF.